Below, 19 T cell receptor beta chains from the same sample are listed, as sequenced in a study of human T cells and chemical hapten exposure. TCRdb analysed the RACE reads with MiXCR anew, one entry per CDR3 protein. The repertoire includes fewer than 500,000 distinct CDR3 sequences, about 4.4% of them detected once, and 2% to 2.5% sits in the top ten. The time point denotes: patch test 1, 2 weeks after DPC sensitization. Sample treatment: therapeutic diphenylcyclopropenone sensitization with weekly scalp DPC. The source was whole blood, collected in connection with sensitization to the hapten diphenylcyclopropenone (DPC). The receptors were gathered from a woman aged 50 to 60 with alopecia areata. Some clones in this sample may be carry-over from other donors' samples.

This clonotype was found many times. This chain joins TRBV7-2 and TRBJ2-7; a weak D match, TRBD1 (6 bases). The V and J ends lost 0 bases and 5 bases respectively, with 17 bases between them. The CDR3 is 16 residues long. Germline lookup yields CDR1 SGHTA and CDR2 FQGNSA. CDR3 DNA: TGTGCCAGCAGCTTAGCGGGGGCAGGCCGGCGGCACGAGCAGTACTTC. As protein: CASSLAGAGRRHEQYF.

This clonotype was observed many times. This chain joins TRBV7-9 and TRBJ2-3; D may be TRBD2 (7 bases). Germline V gives CDR1 SEHNR, CDR2 FQNEAQ (reference sequence). V was cut by 5 bases and J by 0 bases, with 18 bases left in between. The CDR3 is made up of 17 amino acids. CDR3 residues: CASSGSGTYSSTDTQYF. Written as DNA, the CDR3 is TGTGCCAGCAGCGGAAGCGGGACATATTCTAGCACAGATACGCAGTATTTT.

In its sample, this clonotype was seen many times. V and J are TRBV20-1 and TRBJ2-5; D may be TRBD1 (6 bases). V lost 6 bases and J lost 1, with 15 bases in between. This CDR3 is built from 14 residues. From germline, CDR1 is DFQATT and CDR2 SNEGSKA (reference sequence). In DNA form, the CDR3 reads TGCAGTGCCACTAGGCAGGACAGCCAAGAGACCCAGTACTTC. It translates to CSATRQDSQETQYF.

This clonotype appeared many times. Germline is not matched at one junction end, which may reflect a read error. The chain links TRBV13 to TRBJ1-5; TRBD1 is a possible D gene (6 bases). The length of the CDR3 is 14 residues. In germline, CDR1 is PRHDT, CDR2 FYEKMQ (reference sequence). The DNA for the CDR3 is TGTGCCAGCAGTTTAGGGGGGACGATTCAGCCCCAGCATTTT. Translation: CASSLGGTIQPQHF.

V is TRBV9 and J is TRBJ2-1; D is possibly TRBD1 or TRBD2 (5 bases each). The CDR3 sequence is 14 residues long. The V gene's germline CDR1 is SGDLS and CDR2 YYNGEE. Deletions cut 2 bases from V and 2 bases from J, with 8 bases between. The CDR3 here is CASSVGDAYNEQFF. The CDR3 nucleotides are TGTGCCAGCAGCGTTGGGGACGCCTACAATGAGCAGTTCTTC.

This clonotype was seen at least ten times. This chain connects TRBV13 to TRBJ1-2; TRBD1 aligns across 9 bases. This CDR3 spans 15 amino acids. Looked up from germline, CDR1 is PRHDT and CDR2 is FYEKMQ (reference sequence). Losses at the gene ends were 4 bases for V and 2 bases for J; bases not matched to a gene: 5. CDR3 coding DNA: TGTGCCAGCAGCTCTCCCGGGACAGGGAACTATGGCTACACCTTC. Protein: CASSSPGTGNYGYTF.

In its sample, this clonotype was seen many times. This chain uses TRBV12-3 or TRBV12-4 with TRBJ1-5; 8 nucleotides align to TRBD1. The V and J ends lost 6 bases and 10 bases, in that order; junction bases with no gene match: 5. The CDR3 is made up of 12 amino acids. The CDR3 DNA follows: TGTGCCAGCAGGCAGGGGGCCTCTCCCCAGCATTTT. Translating gives CASRQGASPQHF.

The CDR3 loop is CASSLYRSGLETQYF. The CDR3 bases are TGCGCCAGCAGCTTGTACCGGAGCGGCCTAGAGACCCAGTACTTC. The J gene is TRBJ2-5, the V gene TRBV5-1; possibly TRBD2 for D (5 bases). The CDR3 length is 15 residues. Trimming shortened V by 1 base and J by 4 bases, and 14 bases separated the two germline ends. Germline CDR1 reads SGHRS; CDR2 reads YFSETQ.

In its sample, this clonotype was seen many times. The V gene is TRBV7-9, the J gene TRBJ1-5; D gene unclear. Germline CDR1 SEHNR, CDR2 FQNEAQ (reference sequence). V lost 1 base, J lost 10 bases, and 8 bases lay in between. The CDR3 is 12 amino acids. The CDR3 coding sequence is TGTGCCAGCAGCTTAGTTAAGGGCCCCCAGCATTTT. Its translation is CASSLVKGPQHF.

This clonotype was picked up a small number of times. J is TRBJ1-5 and V is TRBV3-1, with D possibly matching TRBD1 (6 bases). The CDR3 is 15 residues long. V was shortened by 5 bases and J by 3 bases, with 14 bases between the two germline ends. The germline V gene has CDR1 LGHDT and CDR2 YNNKEL (reference sequence). CDR3 residues: CASSTTGGANQPQHF. The CDR3 DNA reads TGTGCCAGCAGCACGACCGGGGGGGCCAATCAGCCCCAGCATTTT.

The sample holds many counts of this clonotype. The J gene is TRBJ2-7, the V gene TRBV29-1; 15 positions agree with TRBD2. Germline CDR1 and CDR2: SQVTM and ANQGSEA. V lost 7 bases and J lost 6; bases outside the gene matches: 10. The CDR3 consists of 15 residues. This CDR3 reads CSAGTSGRYPGEQYF. CDR3 DNA sequence: TGCAGCGCCGGGACTAGCGGGAGGTACCCGGGCGAGCAGTACTTC.

This clonotype was seen many times. The genes are TRBV5-1 and TRBJ2-7; no clear D gene. The CDR3 is made up of 13 amino acids. Looked up from germline, CDR1 is SGHRS and CDR2 is YFSETQ. The V end lost 0 bases, the J end lost 5 bases, and 9 bases lay between the germline ends. The CDR3 sequence is CASSLGTGHEQYF. The CDR3 DNA is TGCGCCAGCAGCTTGGGGACCGGGCACGAGCAGTACTTC.

This rearrangement joins TRBV20-1 to TRBJ2-7; D is uncertain. Germline assignment: CDR1 DFQATT and CDR2 SNEGSKA (reference sequence). The CDR3 consists of 12 residues. Trimming took 0 bases from V and 6 from J, leaving 9 bases between them. The CDR3 nucleotides are TGCAGTGCTAGAGATCCCTTCCTCGAGCAGTACTTC. Translation gives CSARDPFLEQYF.

This clonotype was seen at least ten times. This chain uses TRBV7-9 with TRBJ1-1, with D hard to call. CDR3 length: 14 amino acids. Germline V lookup: CDR1 SEHNR, CDR2 FQNEAQ (reference sequence). V was cut by 5 bases and J by 5 bases, with 15 bases left in between. The CDR3 DNA sequence: TGTGCCAGCAGCCTTAAGAATGAGGGAACTGAAGCTTTCTTT. Amino acids: CASSLKNEGTEAFF.

The rearrangement links TRBV10-3 to TRBJ2-7; 7 bases are a match to TRBD1. Germline assignment: CDR1 ENHRY and CDR2 SYGVKD. The V gene end was trimmed by 6 bases and the J gene end by 3 bases; junction bases not matched to a gene: 2. The CDR3 consists of 12 residues. CDR3 sequence: CAIRDRNYEQYF. The DNA for the CDR3 is TGTGCCATCAGGGACAGGAACTACGAGCAGTACTTC.

This clonotype was found a few times. This chain uses TRBV12-3 or TRBV12-4 with TRBJ1-1; D possibly corresponds to TRBD1 (6 bases). Deletions cut 7 bases from V and 3 bases from J, with 15 bases between. The CDR3 spans 14 residues. The CDR3 region is CASILGGGDTEAFF. The CDR3 DNA sequence: TGTGCCAGCATCCTAGGAGGGGGTGACACTGAAGCTTTCTTT.

This clonotype was observed a few times. The genes are TRBV2 and TRBJ1-1, with 10 bases lining up with TRBD1. This CDR3 contains 14 residues. The germline CDR1 and CDR2 sequences are SNHLY and FYNNEI. Unmatched junction bases numbered 4, after V lost 2 bases and J lost 7 bases. The CDR3 DNA reads TGTGCCAGCAGTGAATTAGGGACAGGGGTTGAAGCTTTCTTT. As protein: CASSELGTGVEAFF. The whole variable domain, filled in from reference TRBV2 and TRBJ1-1, reads EPEVTQTPSHQVTQMGQEVILRCVPISNHLYFYWYRQILGQKVEFLVSFYNNEISEKSEIFDDQFSVERPDGSNFTLKIRSTKLEDSAMYFCASSELGTGVEAFFGQGTRLTVV.

In this sample, this clonotype turned up many times. The V gene is TRBV5-5, the J gene TRBJ1-1, with a tentative D call TRBD1 (5 bases). V lost 4 bases and J lost 10, with 20 bases in between. CDR1 is SGHKS and CDR2 is YYEKEE in the germline V gene (reference sequence). The CDR3 runs to 14 residues. DNA for the CDR3: TGTGCCAGCAGCCCGACAGCATCAGAACCAACAGCTTTCTTT. Translation: CASSPTASEPTAFF.

This clonotype was seen a handful of times. The chain couples TRBV10-3 to TRBJ2-1, with TRBD2 matching over 14 bases. V was clipped by 7 bases and J by 8 bases; unmatched bases: 16. Per germline, CDR1 ENHRY and CDR2 SYGVKD. The CDR3 has 18 amino acids. The CDR3 protein is CAITVGTSGGPQGYEQFF. As DNA, the CDR3 is TGTGCCATCACCGTGGGGACTAGCGGGGGTCCACAGGGTTATGAGCAGTTCTTC.